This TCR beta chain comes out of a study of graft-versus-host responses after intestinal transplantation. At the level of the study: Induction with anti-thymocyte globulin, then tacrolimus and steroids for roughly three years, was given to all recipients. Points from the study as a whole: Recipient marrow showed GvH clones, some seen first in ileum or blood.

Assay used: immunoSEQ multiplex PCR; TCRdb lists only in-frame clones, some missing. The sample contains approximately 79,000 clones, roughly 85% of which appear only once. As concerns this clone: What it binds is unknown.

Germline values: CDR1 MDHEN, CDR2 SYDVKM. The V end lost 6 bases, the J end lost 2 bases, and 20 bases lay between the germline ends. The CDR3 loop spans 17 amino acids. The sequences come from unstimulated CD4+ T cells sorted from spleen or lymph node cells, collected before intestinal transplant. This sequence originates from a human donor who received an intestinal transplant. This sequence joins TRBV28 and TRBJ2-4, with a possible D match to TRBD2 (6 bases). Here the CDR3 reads CASRGGFDGSPKNIQYF. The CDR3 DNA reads TGTGCCAGCAGGGGGGGTTTTGACGGGTCTCCCAAAAACATTCAGTACTTC. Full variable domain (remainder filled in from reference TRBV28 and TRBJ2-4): DVKVTQSSRYLVKRTGEKVFLECVQDMDHENMFWYRQDPGLGLRLIYFSYDVKMKEKGDIPEGYSVSREKKERFSLILESASTNQTSMYLCASRGGFDGSPKNIQYFGAGTRLSVL.